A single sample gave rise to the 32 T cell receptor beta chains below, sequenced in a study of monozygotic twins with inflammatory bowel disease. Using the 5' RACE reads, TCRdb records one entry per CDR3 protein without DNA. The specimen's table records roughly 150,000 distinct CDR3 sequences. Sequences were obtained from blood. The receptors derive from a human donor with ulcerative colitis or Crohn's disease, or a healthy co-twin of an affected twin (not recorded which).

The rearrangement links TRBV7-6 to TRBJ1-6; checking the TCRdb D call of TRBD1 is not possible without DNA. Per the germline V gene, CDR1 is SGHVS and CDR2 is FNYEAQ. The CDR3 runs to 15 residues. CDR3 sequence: CASSSGAEGGSPLHF.

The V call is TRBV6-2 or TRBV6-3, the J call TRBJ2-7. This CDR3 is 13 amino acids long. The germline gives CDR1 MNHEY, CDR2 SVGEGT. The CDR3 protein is CASSYNALYEQYF.

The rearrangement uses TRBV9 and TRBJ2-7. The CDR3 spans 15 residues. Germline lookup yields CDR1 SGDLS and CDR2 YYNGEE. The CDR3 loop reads CASSPREGRSYEQYF.

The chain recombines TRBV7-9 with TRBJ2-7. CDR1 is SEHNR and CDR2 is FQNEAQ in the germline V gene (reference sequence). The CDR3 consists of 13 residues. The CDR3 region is CASSLGVLYEQYF.

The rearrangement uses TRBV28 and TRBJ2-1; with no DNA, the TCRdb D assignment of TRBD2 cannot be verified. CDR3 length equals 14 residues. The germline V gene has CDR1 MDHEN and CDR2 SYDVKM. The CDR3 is CASSLGGLADKVFF.

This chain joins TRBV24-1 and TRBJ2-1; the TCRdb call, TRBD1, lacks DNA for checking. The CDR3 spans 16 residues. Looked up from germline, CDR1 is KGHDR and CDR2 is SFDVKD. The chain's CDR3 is CATSDLRQGARNEQFF.

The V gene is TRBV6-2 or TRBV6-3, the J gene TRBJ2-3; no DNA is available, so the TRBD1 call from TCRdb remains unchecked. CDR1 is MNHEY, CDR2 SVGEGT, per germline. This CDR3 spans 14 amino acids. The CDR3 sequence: CASSAWTGSDTQYF.

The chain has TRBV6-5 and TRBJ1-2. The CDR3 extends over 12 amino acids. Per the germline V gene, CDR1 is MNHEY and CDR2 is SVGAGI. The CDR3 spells CASSAGGYGYTF.

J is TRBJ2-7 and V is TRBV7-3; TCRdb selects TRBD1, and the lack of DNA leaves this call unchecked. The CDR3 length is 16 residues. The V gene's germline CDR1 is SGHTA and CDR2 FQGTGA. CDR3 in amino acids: CASSPRGGTPSYEQYF.

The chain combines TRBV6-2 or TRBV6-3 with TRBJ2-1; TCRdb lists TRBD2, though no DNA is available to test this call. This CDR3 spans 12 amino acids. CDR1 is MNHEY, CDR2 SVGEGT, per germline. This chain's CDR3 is CASMREVDEQFF.

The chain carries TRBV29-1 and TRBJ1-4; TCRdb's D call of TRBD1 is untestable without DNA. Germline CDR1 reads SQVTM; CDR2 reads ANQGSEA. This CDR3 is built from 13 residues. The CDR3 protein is CSVAGTPTEKLFF.

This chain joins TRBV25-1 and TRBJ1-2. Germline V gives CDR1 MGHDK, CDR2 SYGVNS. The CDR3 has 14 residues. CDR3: CASSLAGRAYGYTF.

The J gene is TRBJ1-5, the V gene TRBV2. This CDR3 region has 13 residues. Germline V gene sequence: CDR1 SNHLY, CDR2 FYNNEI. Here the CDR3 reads CASTGGAGQPQHF.

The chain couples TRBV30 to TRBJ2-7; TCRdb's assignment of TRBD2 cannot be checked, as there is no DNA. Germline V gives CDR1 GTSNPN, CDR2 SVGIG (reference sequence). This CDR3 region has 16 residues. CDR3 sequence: CAWSFPLASGSYEQYF.

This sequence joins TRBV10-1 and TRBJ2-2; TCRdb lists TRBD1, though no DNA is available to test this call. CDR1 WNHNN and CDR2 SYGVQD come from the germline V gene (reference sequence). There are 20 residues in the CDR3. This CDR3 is CASSLELTKAGTENTGELFF.

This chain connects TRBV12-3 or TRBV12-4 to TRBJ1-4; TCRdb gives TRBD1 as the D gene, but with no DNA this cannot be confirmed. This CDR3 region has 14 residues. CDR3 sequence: CASSLKTGGAKLFF.

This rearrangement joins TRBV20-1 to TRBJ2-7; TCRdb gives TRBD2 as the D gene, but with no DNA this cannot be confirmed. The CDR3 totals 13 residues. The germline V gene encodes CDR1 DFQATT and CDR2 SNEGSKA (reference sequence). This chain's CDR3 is CSALSGRAGEQYF.

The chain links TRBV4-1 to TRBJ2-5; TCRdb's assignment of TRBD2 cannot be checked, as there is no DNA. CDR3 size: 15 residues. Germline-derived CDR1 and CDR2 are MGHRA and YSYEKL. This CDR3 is CASSHGRGGEETQYF.

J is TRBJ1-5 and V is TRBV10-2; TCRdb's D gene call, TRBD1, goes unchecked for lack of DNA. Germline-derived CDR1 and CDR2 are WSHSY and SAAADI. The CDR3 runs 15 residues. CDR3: CASSESGHRNQPQHF.

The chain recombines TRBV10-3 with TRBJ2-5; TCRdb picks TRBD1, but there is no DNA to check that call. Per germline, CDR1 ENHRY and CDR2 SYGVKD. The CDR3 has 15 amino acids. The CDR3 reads CAISEGTRVQETQYF.

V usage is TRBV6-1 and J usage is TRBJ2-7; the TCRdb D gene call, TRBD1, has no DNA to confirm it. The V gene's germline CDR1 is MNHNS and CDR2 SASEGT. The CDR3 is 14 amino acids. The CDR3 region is CASNRDRGPYEQYF.

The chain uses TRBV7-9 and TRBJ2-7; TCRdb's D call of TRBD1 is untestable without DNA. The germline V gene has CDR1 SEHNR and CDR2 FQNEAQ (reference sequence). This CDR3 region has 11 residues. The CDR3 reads CASSPGTGNYF.

The CDR3 sequence: CAWRGTVQGTQYF. The V call is TRBV30, the J call TRBJ2-5; lacking DNA, the TRBD1 call made by TCRdb goes unchecked. Per germline, CDR1 GTSNPN and CDR2 SVGIG (reference sequence). The CDR3 contains 13 residues.

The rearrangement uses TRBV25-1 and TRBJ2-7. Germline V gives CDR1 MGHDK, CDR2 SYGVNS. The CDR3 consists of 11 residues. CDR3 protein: CASSELGRSAF.

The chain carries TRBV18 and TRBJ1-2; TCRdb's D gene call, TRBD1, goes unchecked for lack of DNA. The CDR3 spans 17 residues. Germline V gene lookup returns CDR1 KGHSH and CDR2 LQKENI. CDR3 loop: CASSPPSGTGGRDGYTF.

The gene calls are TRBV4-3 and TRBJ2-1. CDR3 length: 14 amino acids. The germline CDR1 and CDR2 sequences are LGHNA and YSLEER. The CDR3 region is CASSQDVGGNEQFF.

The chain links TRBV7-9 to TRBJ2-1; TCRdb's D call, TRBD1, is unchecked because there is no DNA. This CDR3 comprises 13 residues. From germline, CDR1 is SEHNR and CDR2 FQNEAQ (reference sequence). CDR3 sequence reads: CASSLGTVNEQFF. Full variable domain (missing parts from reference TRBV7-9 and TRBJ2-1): DTGVSQNPRHKITKRGQNVTFRCDPISEHNRLYWYRQTLGQGPEFLTYFQNEAQLEKSRLLSDRFSAERPKGSFSTLEIQRTEQGDSAMYLCASSLGTVNEQFFGPGTRLTVL.

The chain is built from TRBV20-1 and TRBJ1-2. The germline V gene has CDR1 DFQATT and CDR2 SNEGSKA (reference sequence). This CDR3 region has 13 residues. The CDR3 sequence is CSASPMGNYGYTF.

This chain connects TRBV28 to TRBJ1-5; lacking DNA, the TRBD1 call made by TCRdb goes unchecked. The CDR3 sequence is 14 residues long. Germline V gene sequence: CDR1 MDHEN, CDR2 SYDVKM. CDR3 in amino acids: CASSPGQGYQPQHF.

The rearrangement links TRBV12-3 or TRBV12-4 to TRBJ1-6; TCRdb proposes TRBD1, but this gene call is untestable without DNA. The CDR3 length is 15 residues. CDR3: CASSKQGLDNSPLHF.

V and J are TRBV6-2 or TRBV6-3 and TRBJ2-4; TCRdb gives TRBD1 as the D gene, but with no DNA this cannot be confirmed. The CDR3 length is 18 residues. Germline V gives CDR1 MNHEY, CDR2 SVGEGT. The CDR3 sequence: CASSPGTGGGEAKNIQYF.

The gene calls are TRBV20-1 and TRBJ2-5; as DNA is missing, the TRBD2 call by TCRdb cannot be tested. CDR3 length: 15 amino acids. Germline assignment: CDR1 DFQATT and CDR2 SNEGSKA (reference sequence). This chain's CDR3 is CSARRASGSGETQYF.